This T cell receptor (beta chain) emerged from a study of Graves' ophthalmopathy and Graves' hyperthyroidism. General study points: Blood samples also showed most expanded thyroid clonotypes exceeding 0.001 frequency.

RNA served as the template for amplifying TCR beta CDR3 regions. First-round RT-PCR used HTBI primers; second-round multiplex PCR followed. MiXCR, applied by TCRdb to the multiplex PCR reads, yields one record per CDR3 protein. The sample has about 380,000 distinct CDR3 sequences, approximately 15% seen once; the top ten hold 5.5% to 8%. Germline assignment: CDR1 ENHRY and CDR2 SYGVKD. The CDR3 extends over 17 amino acids. Trimming cost V 0 bases and J 4 bases; bases outside gene matches: 8. This clonotype has ten or more counts. Its antigen is undetermined. The chain recombines TRBV10-3 with TRBJ2-5; 10 nucleotides align to TRBD1. The specimen was peripheral blood. The sequence came from a woman aged 18-29 years with stable Graves' hyperthyroidism. DNA for the CDR3: TGTGCCATCAGTGAGTCCCGGGACAGGGGCATCGGAGAGACCCAGTACTTC. Translation gives CAISESRDRGIGETQYF.